These 6 T cell receptor beta chains share one sample of origin, sequenced in a study of blood T cell repertoires in COVID-19. The assay was immunoSEQ multiplex PCR, and TCRdb's table has in-frame clones only and misses some. The data show about 60,000 clones, about nine tenths seen once. The sequenced sample was peripheral blood. All receptors derive from a man aged 55 to 70 with acute or convalescent COVID-19.

CDR3 DNA: TGTGCCAGCAGTCCACGCGGGGAAGGCTACACCTTC. Its protein is CASSPRGEGYTF. The chain has TRBV6-5 and TRBJ1-2; D unclear. Germline CDR1 is MNHEY and CDR2 is SVGAGI. Trimming stripped 5 bases from V and 8 bases from J, with 12 bases between. CDR3 length: 12 residues.

This clone appeared once. The chain uses TRBV9 and TRBJ2-1; TRBD2 is a possible D gene (6 bases). Germline lookup yields CDR1 SGDLS and CDR2 YYNGEE. The CDR3 totals 16 residues. Trimming stripped 0 bases from V and 3 bases from J, with 13 bases between. This chain's CDR3 is CASSVVSGGIYNEQFF. For the CDR3, the DNA is TGTGCCAGCAGCGTAGTTAGCGGAGGAATCTACAATGAGCAGTTCTTC.

The J gene is TRBJ2-3, the V gene TRBV28; 13 nucleotides line up with TRBD2. Trimming took 4 bases from V and 2 from J; bases not matched to a gene: 9. The CDR3 totals 18 residues. Germline-derived CDR1 and CDR2 are MDHEN and SYDVKM. The CDR3 region is CASSSPWTSGSLTDTQYF. The CDR3 nucleotides are TGTGCCAGCAGTTCGCCCTGGACTAGCGGGAGCCTCACAGATACGCAGTATTTT.

This rearrangement joins TRBV30 to TRBJ2-7; D perhaps matches TRBD2 (5 bases). CDR1 and CDR2 from the germline V gene are GTSNPN and SVGIG (reference sequence). Trimming shortened V by 8 bases and J by 7 bases, and 18 bases separated the two germline ends. This CDR3 spans 12 amino acids. The CDR3 sequence is CAQTGLAGEQYF. The CDR3 coding sequence is TGTGCCCAGACTGGGCTAGCAGGAGAGCAGTACTTC.

This clone has just one count. The V gene is TRBV27, the J gene TRBJ2-5, with TRBD1 matching over 10 bases. V shed 5 bases and J 5 bases; nucleotides not matched to a gene: 8. The CDR3 totals 15 residues. CDR1 MNHEY and CDR2 SMNVEV come from the germline V gene (reference sequence). The CDR3 region has the DNA TGTGCCAGCAGTGTATACGGACAGGGGGAGGAGACCCAGTACTTC. Translating it yields CASSVYGQGEETQYF.

The gene calls are TRBV4-3 and TRBJ1-3, with TRBD1 as a possible D gene (6 bases). The germline V gene encodes CDR1 LGHNA and CDR2 YSLEER. The V end lost 2 bases, the J end lost 2 bases, and 10 bases lay between the germline ends. This CDR3 has 15 residues. The CDR3 DNA sequence: TGCGCCAGCAGCCAAAGTCCAGGGGCTGGAAACACCATATATTTT. This encodes CASSQSPGAGNTIYF.